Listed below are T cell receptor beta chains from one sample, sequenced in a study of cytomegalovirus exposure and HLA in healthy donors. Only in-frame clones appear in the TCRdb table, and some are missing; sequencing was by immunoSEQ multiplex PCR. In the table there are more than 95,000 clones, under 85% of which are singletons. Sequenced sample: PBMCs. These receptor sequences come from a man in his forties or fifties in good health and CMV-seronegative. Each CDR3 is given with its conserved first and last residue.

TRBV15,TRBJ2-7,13,CATSRLASYEQYF
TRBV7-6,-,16,CASSRTGGFDTYEQYF
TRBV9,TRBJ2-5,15,CASSVAPREEETQYF
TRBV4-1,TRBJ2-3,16,CASSHPLADVLDTQYF
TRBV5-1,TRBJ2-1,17,CASSLAASGRKVDEQFF
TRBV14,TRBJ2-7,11,CASRHRDPTSF
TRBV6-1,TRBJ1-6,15,CASSGPGQGGSPLHF
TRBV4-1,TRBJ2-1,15,CASSPLTEYYNEQFF
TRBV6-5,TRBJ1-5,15,CASSYSAGSNQPQHF
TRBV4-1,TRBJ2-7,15,CASSQDRQATYEQYF
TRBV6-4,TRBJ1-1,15,CASRRNRESNTEAFF
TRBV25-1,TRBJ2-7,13,CASSESRTYEQYF
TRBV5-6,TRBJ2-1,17,CASSLVGGGPSYNEQFF
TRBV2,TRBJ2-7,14,CASRGGQHSYEQYF
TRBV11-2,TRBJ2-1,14,CASSWGEPYNEQFF
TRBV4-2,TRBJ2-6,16,CASSPVRGLGANVLTF
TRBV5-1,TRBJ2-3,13,CASRKGAPDTQYF
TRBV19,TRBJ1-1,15,CASSQRGQTNTEAFF
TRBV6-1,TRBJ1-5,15,CASSQTGRGNQPQHF
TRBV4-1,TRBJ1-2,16,CASSQVNRQGGYGYTF
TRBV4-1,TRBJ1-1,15,CASSQDLIFSTEAFF
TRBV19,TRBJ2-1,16,CASSAGLAAAYNEQFF
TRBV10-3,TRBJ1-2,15,CAISESPGANYGYTF
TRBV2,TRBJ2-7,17,CASRSTTFSGGSYEQYF
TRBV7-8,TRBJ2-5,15,CASSPETSGTETQYF
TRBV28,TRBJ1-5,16,CASSSQGTGLNQPQHF
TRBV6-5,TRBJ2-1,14,CASSYGQGWNEQFF
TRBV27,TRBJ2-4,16,CASSLGPSGGQNIQYF
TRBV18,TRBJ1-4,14,CASSLSATNEKLFF
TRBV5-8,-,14,CASSLGFSGYEQYF
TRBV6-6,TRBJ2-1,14,CASSYHGGYNEQFF